What follows are 11 T cell receptor beta chains derived from one specimen sequenced in a study of OX40 agonist ivuxolimab in advanced cancers. The table came from immunoSEQ multiplex PCR; TCRdb's copy has only in-frame clones and leaves some out. The table has approximately 60,000 clones, about 90% seen once. The material sequenced was CD4+ or CD8+ T cells sorted from blood, taken in a trial of the OX40 agonist ivuxolimab. The receptors derive from an adult with an advanced solid tumor such as melanoma, head and neck, liver or kidney cancer.

This chain joins TRBV5-1 and TRBJ2-7, with TRBD2 matching 9 bases. V gave up 0 bases and J gave up 6 bases; unmatched junction bases: 7. The CDR3 is made up of 15 amino acids. Per germline, CDR1 SGHRS and CDR2 YFSETQ. Written as DNA, the CDR3 is TGCGCCAGCAGCTTGGTACTAGCGGGTATGGCCGAGCAGTACTTC. Protein: CASSLVLAGMAEQYF.

The chain has TRBV5-1 and TRBJ2-1; D gene ambiguous. Trimming shortened V by 4 bases and J by 2 bases, and 16 bases separated the two germline ends. This CDR3 spans 16 amino acids. The germline CDR1 and CDR2 sequences are SGHRS and YFSETQ. CDR3 loop: CASSPIGGVTYNEQFF. CDR3 in DNA: TGCGCCAGCAGCCCGATTGGCGGCGTTACCTACAATGAGCAGTTCTTC.

The gene calls are TRBV7-2 and TRBJ2-1, with 8 bases that match TRBD2. Trimming at V came to 2 bases and at J to 4 bases, leaving 4 bases not matched to a gene. CDR3 length: 15 amino acids. Germline V lookup: CDR1 SGHTA, CDR2 FQGNSA. The CDR3 sequence is CASSLRAGGYNEQFF. Written as DNA, the CDR3 is TGTGCCAGCAGCTTACGCGCGGGGGGATACAATGAGCAGTTCTTC.

The rearrangement links TRBV7-9 to TRBJ2-7; D may be TRBD1 (5 bases). CDR1 and CDR2 from the germline V gene are SEHNR and FQNEAQ (reference sequence). The CDR3 has 16 residues. V was clipped by 5 bases and J by 2 bases, with 19 bases between them. This CDR3 is CASSPYPKTGPYEQYF. As DNA, the CDR3 is TGTGCCAGCAGCCCATACCCGAAAACAGGACCCTACGAGCAGTACTTC.

The genes are TRBV19 and TRBJ2-2; D ambiguous. This CDR3 has 14 residues. Germline V gene sequence: CDR1 LNHDA, CDR2 SQIVND (reference sequence). The V and J ends lost 5 bases and 7 bases respectively, with 14 bases between them. The CDR3 loop reads CASSVWNEDGELFF. Written as DNA, the CDR3 is TGTGCCAGTAGTGTTTGGAACGAAGACGGGGAGCTGTTTTTT.

The J gene is TRBJ2-7, the V gene TRBV10-1; D is uncertain. The CDR3 is 16 residues long. The germline V gene has CDR1 WNHNN and CDR2 SYGVQD (reference sequence). V was pared by 0 bases and J by 0 bases, with 12 bases between. Here the CDR3 reads CASSESRTVLSYEQYF. As DNA, the CDR3 is TGCGCCAGCAGTGAGTCGCGGACGGTCCTCTCCTACGAGCAGTACTTC.

The chain combines TRBV6-1 with TRBJ2-7; 10 bases are a match to TRBD1. The germline CDR1 and CDR2 sequences are MNHNS and SASEGT. CDR3 length: 15 amino acids. V lost 6 bases and J lost 6; bases outside the gene matches: 11. The CDR3 coding sequence is TGTGCCAGCAGGAGGACCGGGACAGGGGCATCCGAGCAGTACTTC. This sequence encodes CASRRTGTGASEQYF.

The chain has TRBV20-1 and TRBJ2-5; no firm D call. V was pared by 6 bases and J by 4 bases, with 9 bases between. Germline CDR1 reads DFQATT; CDR2 reads SNEGSKA (reference sequence). This CDR3 is built from 11 residues. CDR3 loop: CSAGIGETQYF. The CDR3 DNA reads TGCAGTGCGGGCATTGGAGAGACCCAGTACTTC.

The J gene is TRBJ2-4, the V gene TRBV19; D perhaps matches TRBD1 (5 bases). This CDR3 is built from 15 residues. Germline assignment: CDR1 LNHDA and CDR2 SQIVND (reference sequence). The ends were cut back, 3 bases at V and 0 bases at J, with 9 bases in the middle. CDR3 sequence (DNA): TGTGCCAGTAGTATCAGGGAACTAGCCAAAAACATTCAGTACTTC. It encodes CASSIRELAKNIQYF. Full variable domain (remainder filled in from reference TRBV19 and TRBJ2-4): DGGITQSPKYLFRKEGQNVTLSCEQNLNHDAMYWYRQDPGQGLRLIYYSQIVNDFQKGDIAEGYSVSREKKESFPLTVTSAQKNPTAFYLCASSIRELAKNIQYFGAGTRLSVL.

This clone was observed a single time. The rearrangement links TRBV5-6 to TRBJ1-2, with D tentatively TRBD1 (6 bases). The length of the CDR3 is 14 residues. V lost 5 bases to trimming and J lost 2 bases, with 13 bases between them. Per germline, CDR1 SGHDT and CDR2 YYEEEE. DNA for the CDR3: TGTGCCAGCAGACAGCTTACAGGGAACTATGGCTACACCTTC. Its protein is CASRQLTGNYGYTF.

The J gene is TRBJ1-1, the V gene TRBV6-6; D is undetermined. V was cut by 1 base and J by 2 bases, with 5 bases left in between. Germline V lookup: CDR1 MNHNY, CDR2 SVGAGI (reference sequence). The CDR3 spans 13 residues. The CDR3 loop reads CASSYLGNTEAFF. DNA for the CDR3: TGTGCCAGCAGTTACTTGGGAAACACTGAAGCTTTCTTT.